In this sample, the clone carrying this T cell receptor beta chain turned up a few times. The antigen is undetermined. This entry is derived from a study of CD8 T cells in ankylosing spondylitis. The CDR3 is 18 amino acids. The V gene's germline CDR1 is SGHAT and CDR2 FQNNGV. V lost 5 bases to trimming and J lost 4 bases, with 26 bases between them. Findings and limits, study-wide: Within ankylosing spondylitis blood, a TCR beta motif made up of eight highly homologous variants appeared to be characteristic. CD8+ cells made up the disease-linked clones, which were relatively rare in peripheral blood.

Via MiXCR, TCRdb re-called the 5' RACE reads, giving one row per CDR3 protein. The sample carries some 840,000 distinct CDR3 sequences, over 9.5% recorded once. The V call is TRBV11-2, the J call TRBJ2-5; D might be TRBD1 or TRBD2, each matching 5 bases. This clonotype was sampled from a male donor with ankylosing spondylitis. Sequencing was done on a sample of blood, either unsorted or a sorted T cell fraction (not recorded which). The CDR3 DNA is TGTGCCAGCAGCCAGCGGCCTCTGGGGCTAGGTGGCGGAGAGACCCAGTACTTC. Amino acid sequence: CASSQRPLGLGGGETQYF.